This T cell receptor beta chain was identified in a study of T cells after yellow fever vaccination. General study findings and limits: By day 5 rather than day 15, the secondary response had peaked, though it was weaker.

Template-switching 5'RACE yielded the TCR cDNA; a universal primer site and UMIs were added in the process. TCRdb independently ran MiXCR on the 5' RACE reads; one entry per CDR3 protein. The repertoire holds 300,000 or so distinct CDR3 sequences, about 4% seen once, with 20% to 25% in the top ten. J gave up 1 base and V 4 bases, and 2 bases lay outside the gene matches. Germline assignment: CDR1 SGDLS and CDR2 YYNGEE. This CDR3 has 15 amino acids. A few counts support this clonotype. Its antigen is still unknown. This receptor was obtained from a young man who received the YFV17D yellow fever vaccine. Sample: PBMCs, taken 5 days after the yellow fever booster vaccination. The chain joins TRBV9 to TRBJ2-2; 9 bases fit TRBD2. CDR3 DNA: TGTGCCAGCAGCAGACTAGCGGTGAACACCGGGGAGCTGTTTTTT. Amino acids: CASSRLAVNTGELFF.